This TCR beta chain was recovered during a study of graft-versus-host responses after intestinal transplantation. Study details: Every transplant recipient was induced with anti-thymocyte globulin, then maintained on tacrolimus and steroids for 2 to 3 years. Study-level findings and limits: The highest levels of circulating GvH clones went along with early declines in HvG clones after transplant.

The CDR3 extends over 13 amino acids. V was clipped by 2 bases and J by 7 bases, with 11 bases between them. Germline V gene lookup returns CDR1 MDHEN and CDR2 SYDVKM. The assay was immunoSEQ multiplex PCR, and TCRdb's table has in-frame clones only and misses some. The sample lists about 120,000 clones, 90% to 95% occurring once. For this clone: The target antigen is unknown.

The origin of this receptor is a human donor who received an intestinal transplant. The chain carries TRBV28 and TRBJ1-1; D gene unclear. This sample comprised unstimulated CD4+ T cells sorted from spleen or lymph node cells, obtained before intestinal transplant. The CDR3 DNA reads TGTGCCAGCAGTTTAGACGGACGGAGTGAAGCTTTCTTT. Protein sequence: CASSLDGRSEAFF.